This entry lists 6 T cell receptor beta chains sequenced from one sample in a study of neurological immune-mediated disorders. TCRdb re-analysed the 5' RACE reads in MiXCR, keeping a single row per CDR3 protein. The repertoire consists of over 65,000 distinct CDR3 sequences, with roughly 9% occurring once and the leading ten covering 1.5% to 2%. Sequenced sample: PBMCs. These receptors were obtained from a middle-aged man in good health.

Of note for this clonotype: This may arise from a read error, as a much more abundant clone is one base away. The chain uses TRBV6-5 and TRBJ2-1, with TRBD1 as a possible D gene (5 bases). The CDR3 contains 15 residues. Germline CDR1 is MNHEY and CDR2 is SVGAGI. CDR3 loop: CASRDLTGNYNEKFF. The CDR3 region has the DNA TGTGCCAGCAGGGACCTTACAGGAAACTACAATGAGAAGTTCTTC.

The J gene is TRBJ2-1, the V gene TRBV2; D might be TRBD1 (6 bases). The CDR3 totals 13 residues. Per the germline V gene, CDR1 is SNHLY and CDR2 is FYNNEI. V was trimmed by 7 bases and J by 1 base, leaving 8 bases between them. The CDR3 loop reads CASKGGSYNEQFF. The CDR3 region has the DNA TGTGCCAGCAAAGGGGGATCCTACAATGAGCAGTTCTTC. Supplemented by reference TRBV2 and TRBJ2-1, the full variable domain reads EPEVTQTPSHQVTQMGQEVILRCVPISNHLYFYWYRQILGQKVEFLVSFYNNEISEKSEIFDDQFSVERPDGSNFTLKIRSTKLEDSAMYFCASKGGSYNEQFFGPGTRLTVL.

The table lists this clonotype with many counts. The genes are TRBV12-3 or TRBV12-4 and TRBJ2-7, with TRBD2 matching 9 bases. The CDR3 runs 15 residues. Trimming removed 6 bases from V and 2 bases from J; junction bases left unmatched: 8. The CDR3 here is CASSETSGGTYEQYF. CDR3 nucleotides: TGTGCCAGCAGCGAGACTAGCGGAGGCACCTACGAGCAGTACTTC.

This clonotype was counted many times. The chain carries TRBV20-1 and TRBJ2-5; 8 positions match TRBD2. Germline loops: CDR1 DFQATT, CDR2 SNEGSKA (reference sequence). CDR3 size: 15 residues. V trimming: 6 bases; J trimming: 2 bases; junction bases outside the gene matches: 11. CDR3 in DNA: TGCAGTGCCCTAGGGGCTAGCGGGCCTCAAGAGACCCAGTACTTC. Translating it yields CSALGASGPQETQYF.

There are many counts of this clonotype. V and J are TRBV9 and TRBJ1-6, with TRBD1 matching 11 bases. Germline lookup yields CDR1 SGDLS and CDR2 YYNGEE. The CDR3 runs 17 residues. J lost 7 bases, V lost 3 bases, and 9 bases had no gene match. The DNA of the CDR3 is TGTGCCAGCAGCGCGTCGCCGGGACAGGGGGAAAATTCACCCCTCCACTTT. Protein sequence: CASSASPGQGENSPLHF.

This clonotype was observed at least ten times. The CDR3 region is CASSYNPPSGATNEKLFF. The CDR3 nucleotides read TGCGCCAGCAGCTATAACCCCCCGTCCGGTGCAACTAATGAAAAACTGTTTTTT. The V and J genes are TRBV5-1 and TRBJ1-4; D remains ambiguous. The CDR3 loop spans 18 amino acids. From germline, CDR1 is SGHRS and CDR2 YFSETQ. V was trimmed by 3 bases and J by 0 bases, leaving 18 bases between them.